This TCR beta chain is drawn from a study of cytomegalovirus exposure and HLA in healthy donors. Study-wide context: As released early, the data held roughly 85 million unique TCRs from HLA-typed donors. General study results and limits: CMV serostatus alone was available as immune exposure information. Presence/absence results assume similar sequencing depth per donor, which may not hold. In a later analysis, compared with equally common non-associated chains, HLA-associated beta chains were more expanded.

The CDR3 sequence is 13 residues long. V dropped 0 bases and J dropped 10; count of bases not matched to a gene: 3. The germline V gene has CDR1 LNHNV and CDR2 YYDKDF (reference sequence). Remarks on this clone: Its antigen remains unidentified.

This PCR relied on a set of 60 Vbeta primers and 13 Jbeta primers. Method: immunoSEQ multiplex PCR; TCRdb's copy keeps in-frame clones and lacks some. The data show more than 130,000 clones, approximately 80% seen once. Sequenced sample: PBMCs. The sequence was collected from a man younger than 35 in good health and CMV-seronegative. The chain combines TRBV15 with TRBJ2-1; 7 bases are a match to TRBD2. CDR3 in DNA: TGTGCCACCAGCAGAGATAGACTAGCCGAGCAGTTCTTC. Amino acids: CATSRDRLAEQFF. The entire variable domain, with the rest obtained from reference TRBV15 and TRBJ2-1, is as follows: DAMVIQNPRYQVTQFGKPVTLSCSQTLNHNVMYWYQQKSSQAPKLLFHYYDKDFNNEADTPDNFQSRRPNTSFCFLDIRSPGLGDTAMYLCATSRDRLAEQFFGPGTRLTVL.